The rows below give T cell receptor beta chains drawn from one sample of a study of blood T cell repertoires in COVID-19. Only in-frame clones appear in the TCRdb table, and some are missing; sequencing was by immunoSEQ multiplex PCR. This repertoire shows approximately 290,000 clones, about nine tenths found once; its top ten account for approximately 2.2%. Specimen: peripheral blood. The origin of the receptors is a man between 18 and 29 years old with active or convalescent COVID-19. The CDR3 runs from the conserved cysteine through the conserved F or W. D genes are given only for firm matches. Clone size appears in some rows only: once, few, many, or a class for an expanded clone.

v_call	d_call	clone_size	j_call	cdr3_aa	cdr3_nt
TRBV6-5	-	-	TRBJ1-1	CASTKGTQNTEAFF	TGTGCCAGCACTAAAGGGACACAGAACACTGAAGCTTTCTTT
TRBV20-1	TRBD1	-	TRBJ1-4	CSATDRGNEKLFF	TGCAGTGCTACTGACAGGGGTAATGAAAAACTGTTTTTT
TRBV6-5	TRBD1	-	TRBJ1-2	CASSQGASYGYTF	TGTGCCAGCAGTCAGGGGGCAAGCTATGGCTACACCTTC
TRBV11-3	-	-	TRBJ1-1	CASSLQGRNTEAFF	TGTGCCAGCAGCTTACAGGGGAGGAACACTGAAGCTTTCTTT
TRBV27	TRBD1	-	TRBJ1-3	CASSSGTGWDTIYF	TGTGCCAGCAGTTCCGGGACAGGGTGGGACACCATATATTTT
TRBV10-1	-	-	TRBJ2-5	CASSEGASAATQYF	TGCGCCAGCAGTGAGGGGGCTAGTGCAGCGACCCAGTACTTC
TRBV27	TRBD1	-	TRBJ2-7	CASSSNRDRGSYEQYF	TGTGCCAGCAGTTCAAACCGGGACAGGGGCTCCTACGAGCAGTACTTC
TRBV6-2/TRBV6-3	-	-	TRBJ1-2	CASSQGVGYTF	TGTGCCAGCAGCCAGGGAGTTGGCTACACCTTC
TRBV7-9	TRBD2	few	TRBJ2-1	CASSPPLSGRAGNEQFF	TGTGCCAGCAGCCCACCTCTCAGCGGGAGGGCCGGTAATGAGCAGTTCTTC
TRBV18	TRBD1	once	TRBJ2-5	CASSPGTEETQYF	TGTGCCAGCTCACCAGGGACAGAAGAGACCCAGTACTTC
TRBV28	-	-	TRBJ1-6	CASGQVNSPLHF	TGTGCCAGCGGACAAGTAAATTCACCCCTCCACTTT
TRBV4-1	TRBD2	-	TRBJ2-1	CASSQLAGGVDEQFF	TGCGCCAGCAGCCAACTAGCGGGGGGTGTGGATGAGCAGTTCTTC
TRBV28	TRBD2	-	TRBJ2-2	CASSYLAVGELFF	TGTGCCAGCAGTTATCTAGCGGTCGGGGAGCTGTTTTTT
TRBV6-2/TRBV6-3	-	-	TRBJ2-1	CASSRPAEFF	TGTGCCAGCAGCCGACCCGCGGAGTTCTTC
TRBV19	-	once	TRBJ1-1	CASSKSQYWSNTEAFF	TGTGCCAGTAGTAAGTCACAGTATTGGTCCAACACTGAAGCTTTCTTT
TRBV7-7	-	-	TRBJ2-7	CASSRLTRDEQYF	TGTGCCAGCAGCCGATTGACTAGAGACGAGCAGTACTTC
TRBV19	TRBD1	-	TRBJ2-7	CASSGTGGSYEQYF	TGTGCCAGCAGTGGGACAGGGGGCTCCTACGAGCAGTACTTC
TRBV19	-	-	TRBJ1-5	CASNHRSYQPQHF	TGTGCCAGTAATCACAGGAGTTATCAGCCCCAGCATTTT
TRBV3-1/TRBV3-2	-	once	TRBJ2-7	CASSPFLASSSYEQYF	TGTGCCAGCAGCCCCTTCCTGGCTAGCAGCTCCTACGAGCAGTACTTC
TRBV6-1	TRBD2	-	TRBJ2-7	CASSERREPHEQYF	TGTGCCAGCAGTGAACGGCGGGAGCCCCACGAGCAGTACTTC
TRBV6-5	TRBD1	-	TRBJ1-2	CASSYGTGGYTF	TGTGCCAGCAGTTACGGGACAGGAGGCTACACCTTC
TRBV5-1	-	-	TRBJ2-7	CASSLVAGSYEQYF	TGCGCCAGCAGCTTGGTGGCGGGTTCCTACGAGCAGTACTTC
TRBV6-5	TRBD1	-	TRBJ2-7	CASSWYRGVHEQYF	TGTGCCAGCAGTTGGTACAGGGGGGTTCACGAGCAGTACTTC
TRBV6-2/TRBV6-3	TRBD2	-	TRBJ2-1	CASSYSTSGFDNEQFF	TGTGCCAGCAGTTACTCTACTAGCGGATTCGACAATGAGCAGTTCTTC
TRBV2	-	-	TRBJ1-1	CASSVSQQLNTEAFF	TGTGCCAGCAGTGTGTCTCAACAGTTGAACACTGAAGCTTTCTTT
TRBV10-3	TRBD1	-	TRBJ1-2	CAISESGDRVGGYTF	TGTGCCATCAGTGAGTCGGGGGACAGGGTTGGTGGCTACACCTTC
TRBV28	-	-	TRBJ1-6	CASSLFQGVRSPLHF	TGTGCCAGCAGTTTATTTCAGGGTGTTCGTTCACCCCTCCACTTT
TRBV27	TRBD2	-	TRBJ2-5	CASSRGLTGETQYF	TGTGCCAGCAGCCGGGGACTAACGGGAGAGACCCAGTACTTC
TRBV5-1	TRBD2	-	TRBJ2-3	CASSLALAGSTDTQYF	TGCGCCAGCAGCTTGGCCCTAGCGGGGAGCACAGATACGCAGTATTTT
TRBV12-3/TRBV12-4	-	-	TRBJ1-3	CASSSASGNTIYF	TGTGCCAGCAGCAGTGCCTCTGGAAACACCATATATTTT
TRBV6-2/TRBV6-3	-	-	TRBJ2-2	CASSYSIPRVGELFF	TGTGCCAGCAGTTACTCGATACCCAGGGTCGGGGAGCTGTTTTTT
TRBV6-5	-	once	TRBJ1-2	CASTTDRINYGYTF	TGTGCCAGCACAACAGACAGGATAAACTATGGCTACACCTTC
TRBV19	TRBD1	few	TRBJ1-5	CASSMKDRDGNQPQHF	TGTGCCAGTAGTATGAAAGACAGGGACGGCAATCAGCCCCAGCATTTT
TRBV2	-	-	TRBJ1-4	CATGDHPGEKLFF	TGTGCCACGGGGGACCACCCCGGGGAAAAACTGTTTTTT
TRBV27	-	-	TRBJ1-6	CASSLSMRDRALHF	TGTGCCAGCAGTTTATCGATGCGAGATCGTGCCCTCCACTTT
TRBV11-2	-	-	TRBJ1-1	CASSLDWSAAGNTEAFF	TGTGCCAGCAGCTTAGATTGGTCGGCAGCGGGGAACACTGAAGCTTTCTTT
TRBV4-3	-	-	TRBJ2-7	CASSQDFPRELTPSYEQYF	TGCGCCAGCAGCCAAGATTTCCCCCGGGAGTTAACGCCCTCCTACGAGCAGTACTTC
TRBV3-1/TRBV3-2	TRBD1	once	TRBJ1-2	CASSQADRDYGYTF	TGTGCCAGCAGCCAAGCGGACAGGGACTATGGCTACACCTTC
TRBV28	-	-	TRBJ1-6	CASTARVYNSPLHF	TGTGCCAGCACGGCCAGGGTGTATAATTCACCCCTCCACTTT
TRBV14	-	-	TRBJ2-1	CASSQTGGPTYNEQFF	TGTGCCAGCAGCCAGACCGGCGGGCCAACCTACAATGAGCAGTTCTTC
TRBV11-2	TRBD1	few	TRBJ1-1	CASSPTRDRVLGMNTEAFF	TGTGCCAGCAGCCCAACAAGGGACAGGGTTCTTGGGATGAACACTGAAGCTTTCTTT
TRBV28	TRBD1	-	TRBJ1-2	CASSPPGTGGWGYTF	TGTGCCAGCAGTCCCCCAGGGACAGGGGGCTGGGGCTACACCTTC
TRBV15	-	-	TRBJ2-7	CATSTGTIPEQYF	TGTGCCACCAGCACTGGGACAATCCCCGAGCAGTACTTC
TRBV19	TRBD2	once	TRBJ2-3	CASSIILAGIDTQYF	TGTGCCAGTAGTATCATTCTAGCGGGCATAGATACGCAGTATTTT
TRBV2	-	-	TRBJ1-5	CASSGQRSKEPQHF	TGTGCCAGCAGTGGGCAGCGGTCGAAAGAGCCCCAGCATTTT
TRBV2	-	-	TRBJ1-4	CASIVDERTNEKLFF	TGTGCCAGCATAGTCGACGAGAGGACTAATGAAAAACTGTTTTTT
TRBV7-9	-	once	TRBJ2-4	CASSSLVGVQYF	TGTGCCAGCAGCTCACTGGTGGGAGTTCAGTACTTC
TRBV18	TRBD1	-	TRBJ1-1	CASSPYRQGKVNTEAFF	TGTGCCAGCTCACCATATCGACAGGGAAAAGTTAACACTGAAGCTTTCTTT
TRBV5-1	TRBD1	-	TRBJ2-3	CASATQGATDTQYF	TGCGCCAGCGCCACCCAGGGGGCGACAGATACGCAGTATTTT